This T cell receptor (beta chain) was documented in a study of cytomegalovirus exposure and HLA in healthy donors. CDR1 and CDR2 (germline): SEHNR, FQNEAQ (reference sequence). Trimming shortened V by 3 bases and J by 5 bases, and 13 bases separated the two germline ends. The CDR3 covers 14 residues. Points from the study as a whole: The authors enumerated over 150 TCR beta chains as linked to cytomegalovirus. In an earlier analysis, about 87% or about 30%: the productive usage of most TCR beta V segments. There were reportedly fewer N-insertions in an Asian-associated ancestry cluster than the roughly 610-donor mean, in a later analysis.

With 60 Vbeta and 13 Jbeta primers, the PCR was carried out. The assay was immunoSEQ multiplex PCR, and TCRdb's table has in-frame clones only and misses some. The table lists hundreds of thousands of clones, around 80% of them singletons, with 3.5% to 4% in the top ten. Remarks on this clone: As yet, its antigen is unknown.

The TCR comes from a male donor in good health and CMV-seronegative. Sequenced sample: PBMCs. The chain links TRBV7-9 to TRBJ1-1, with D tentatively TRBD1 (5 bases). The CDR3 loop reads CASSLAGVLTEAFF. For the CDR3, the DNA is TGTGCCAGCAGCTTGGCGGGGGTTCTTACTGAAGCTTTCTTT.